Given below is one T cell receptor (beta chain) in context. In its sample, this clone was seen once. Its antigen is currently not known. No per-base quality is available; no much larger clone lies one base away. Spanning cysteine to phenylalanine, the CDR3 consists of 16 amino acids. Only the CDR3 part of the read is kept: 48 bases, read in frame from the first base. The germline V gene sets CDR1 to SGHTA and CDR2 to FQGTGA. Trimming accounts for 5 bases at V and 3 bases at J, while the number of junction bases matched to no gene is 7. This sample was included in a study of blood T cell repertoires in COVID-19 (dated by TCRdb to the early 2020s). Describing the broader study: Samples covering the acute and convalescent phases of COVID-19 were provided by collaborators in the United States, Italy and Spain. The prospective study material was composed of cDNA or gDNA derived from T cells, B-cell-depleted T cells, or PBMCs. A de-identified subject ID, COVID-19 status, age in years and sex were almost always included in the sample metadata. The repertoires were released in a freely available public database intended as a resource for research on the immune response to SARS-CoV-2. Where HLA class I and class II types were available, the types were taken from metadata supplied by the sample provider, not from assay-based typing. The dataset comprised deeply sampled blood TCRbeta repertoires from subjects exposed to, actively infected with, or recovered from COVID-19. The samples were drawn from the first 160 participants of the ongoing ImmuneRACE study and from 1,254 subjects provided by 6 global collaborators. What the study reported, not specific to this receptor: Clinical and demographic metadata were provided uncurated, with the amount varying by source and participant.

TCRbeta CDR3 regions were amplified from genomic DNA by means of the immunoSEQ Assay, a bias-controlled multiplex PCR. In the source study's methods: Within the assay, amplification of reference gene primers was used to estimate how many nucleated cells each sample contained. Sequence reads were collapsed and filtered to measure the absolute abundance of every unique TCRbeta CDR3 rearrangement. Productive Simpson clonality was computed per sample as the square root of Simpson's diversity index over productive rearrangements. Imported from immuneACCESS, the table was reduced by TCRdb to in-frame sequences with V and J called. These copies leave out some clones; in studies compared against another copy, an unresolved V gene accounts for under half, and the cause of the remainder is not known. D and trimming were read from the DNA, whereas the V and J calls and clone size are those reported in that table. The sample contains over 30,000 clones, over 70% of them found a single time. The top ten hold around 28% of the sample.

Collaborating institutions collected whole blood in K2EDTA tubes following their own protocols. Collaborator samples were shipped for TCRbeta analysis as frozen whole blood, isolated PBMCs, or DNA extracted from either sample type. The clonotype was recovered from a man aged 80 or over with active or convalescent COVID-19. The sequencing input was peripheral blood. The V and J segments used are TRBV7-3 and TRBJ2-1; the central 10 bases match TRBD2. The CDR3 has the sequence CASSASGTSVYNEQFF. The nucleotide sequence is given as TGTGCCAGCAGCGCCTCCGGGACTAGCGTCTACAATGAGCAGTTCTTC.